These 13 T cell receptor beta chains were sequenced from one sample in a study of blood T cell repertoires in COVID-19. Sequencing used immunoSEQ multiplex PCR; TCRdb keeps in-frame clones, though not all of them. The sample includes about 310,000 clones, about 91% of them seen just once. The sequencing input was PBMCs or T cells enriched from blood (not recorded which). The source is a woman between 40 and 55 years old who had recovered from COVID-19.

The CDR3 spells CASSVDGQGGEKLFF. CDR3 bases: TGTGCCAGCAGCGTAGACGGACAGGGAGGGGAAAAACTGTTTTTT. The chain couples TRBV9 to TRBJ1-4; 8 nucleotides agree with TRBD1. CDR1 is SGDLS and CDR2 is YYNGEE in the germline V gene. The length of the CDR3 is 15 residues. V lost 0 bases, J lost 8 bases, and 6 bases stayed unmatched.

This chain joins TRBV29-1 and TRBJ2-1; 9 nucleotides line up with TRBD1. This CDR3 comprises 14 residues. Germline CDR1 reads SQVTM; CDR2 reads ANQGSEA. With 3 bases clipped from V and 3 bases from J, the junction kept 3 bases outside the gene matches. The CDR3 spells CSVESDRGYNEQFF. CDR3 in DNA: TGCAGCGTTGAGTCGGACAGGGGCTACAATGAGCAGTTCTTC.

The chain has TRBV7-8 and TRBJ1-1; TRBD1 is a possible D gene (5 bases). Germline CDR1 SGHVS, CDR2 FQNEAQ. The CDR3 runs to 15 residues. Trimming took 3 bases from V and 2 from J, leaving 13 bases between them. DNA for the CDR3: TGTGCCAGCAGCTTCAGACAGAACCGTAACACTGAAGCTTTCTTT. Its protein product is CASSFRQNRNTEAFF. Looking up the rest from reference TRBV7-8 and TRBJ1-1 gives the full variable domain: GAGVSQSPRYKVAKRGQDVALRCDPISGHVSLFWYQQALGQGPEFLTYFQNEAQLDKSGLPSDRFFAERPEGSVSTLKIQRTQQEDSAVYLCASSFRQNRNTEAFFGQGTRLTVV.

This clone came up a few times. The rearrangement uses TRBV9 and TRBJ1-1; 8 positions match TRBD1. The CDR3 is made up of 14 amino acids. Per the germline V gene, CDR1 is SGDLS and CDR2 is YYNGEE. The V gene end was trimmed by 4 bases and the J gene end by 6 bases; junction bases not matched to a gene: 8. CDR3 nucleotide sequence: TGTGCCAGCAGCACCCAGGGGGCAGGACCTGAAGCTTTCTTT. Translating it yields CASSTQGAGPEAFF.

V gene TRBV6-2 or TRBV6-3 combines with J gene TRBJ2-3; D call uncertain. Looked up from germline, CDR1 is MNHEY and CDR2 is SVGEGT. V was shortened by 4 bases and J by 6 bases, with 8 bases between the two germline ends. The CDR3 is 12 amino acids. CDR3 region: CASSSFADTQYF. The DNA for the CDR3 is TGTGCCAGCAGTTCTTTTGCGGATACGCAGTATTTT.

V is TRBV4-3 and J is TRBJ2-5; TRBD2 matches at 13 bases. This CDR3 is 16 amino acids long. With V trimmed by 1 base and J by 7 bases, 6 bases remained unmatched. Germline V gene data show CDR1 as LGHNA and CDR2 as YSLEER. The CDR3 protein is CASSQGSLAGGGTQYF. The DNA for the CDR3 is TGCGCCAGCAGCCAAGGCTCACTAGCGGGAGGGGGGACCCAGTACTTC.

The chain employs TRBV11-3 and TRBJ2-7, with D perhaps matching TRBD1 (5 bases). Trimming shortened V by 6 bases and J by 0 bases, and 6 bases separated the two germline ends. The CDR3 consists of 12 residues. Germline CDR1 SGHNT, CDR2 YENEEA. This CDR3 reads CASRDSSYEQYF. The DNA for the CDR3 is TGTGCCAGCAGAGACAGCTCCTACGAGCAGTACTTC.

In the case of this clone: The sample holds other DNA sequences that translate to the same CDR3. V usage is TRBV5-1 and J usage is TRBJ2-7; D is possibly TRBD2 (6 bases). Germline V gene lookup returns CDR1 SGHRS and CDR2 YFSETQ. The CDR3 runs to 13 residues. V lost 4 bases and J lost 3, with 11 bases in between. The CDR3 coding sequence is TGCGCCAGCAGCCGCGGGACGGACTACGAGCAGTACTTC. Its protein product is CASSRGTDYEQYF.

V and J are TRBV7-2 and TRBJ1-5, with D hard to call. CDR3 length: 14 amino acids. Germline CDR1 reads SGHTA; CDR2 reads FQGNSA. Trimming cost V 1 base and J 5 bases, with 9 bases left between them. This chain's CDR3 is CASSLGPGDQPQHF. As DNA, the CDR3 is TGTGCCAGCAGCTTAGGTCCAGGCGATCAGCCCCAGCATTTT.

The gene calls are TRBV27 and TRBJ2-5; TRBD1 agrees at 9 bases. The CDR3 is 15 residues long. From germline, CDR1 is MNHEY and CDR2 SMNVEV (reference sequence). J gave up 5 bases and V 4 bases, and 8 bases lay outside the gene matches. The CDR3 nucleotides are TGTGCCAGCAGTTCTACGGGACAGGGATTTGAGACCCAGTACTTC. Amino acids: CASSSTGQGFETQYF.

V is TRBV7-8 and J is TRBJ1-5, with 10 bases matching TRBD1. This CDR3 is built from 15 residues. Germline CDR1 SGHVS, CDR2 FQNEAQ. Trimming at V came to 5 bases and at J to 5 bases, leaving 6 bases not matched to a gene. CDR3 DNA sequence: TGTGCCAGCAGCACGGAGGACAGGGGGGATCAGCCCCAGCATTTT. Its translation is CASSTEDRGDQPQHF.

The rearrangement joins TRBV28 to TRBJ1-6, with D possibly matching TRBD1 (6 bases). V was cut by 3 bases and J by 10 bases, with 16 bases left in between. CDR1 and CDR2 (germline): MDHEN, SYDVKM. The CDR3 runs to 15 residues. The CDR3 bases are TGTGCCAGCAGTTTGCGGGGGGCCTGGGGATCACCCCTCCACTTT. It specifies CASSLRGAWGSPLHF.

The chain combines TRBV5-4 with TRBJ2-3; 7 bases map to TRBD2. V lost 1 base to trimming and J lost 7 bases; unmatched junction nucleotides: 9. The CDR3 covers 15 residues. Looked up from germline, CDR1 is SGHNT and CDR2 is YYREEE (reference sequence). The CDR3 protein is CASSLMRETSNTQYF. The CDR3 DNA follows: TGTGCCAGCAGCTTGATGCGGGAGACCTCAAATACGCAGTATTTT.